This TCR beta chain is drawn from a study of T-cell memory formation after mild COVID-19. This clonotype was recorded a few times. TCRdb recomputed calls from the 5' RACE reads with MiXCR, one row per CDR3 protein. The table has about 600,000 distinct CDR3 sequences, roughly a fifth seen once. The germline gives CDR1 MNHEY, CDR2 SVGEGT. The germline V and J ends were trimmed by 8 bases and 1 base, with 12 bases remaining between them. CDR3 size: 15 residues. This chain connects TRBV6-2 or TRBV6-3 to TRBJ2-6; tentative D call: TRBD1 (5 bases). This receptor was identified in an adult woman who had mild COVID-19 (a few samples of this study predate the infection). Cell type and time point are not known. The source material was PBMCs or a T cell subset sorted from them (not recorded which). The CDR3, as DNA: TGTGCCAGCGGGCAGGGCCAATCTGGGGCCAACGTCCTGACTTTC. It is translated as CASGQGQSGANVLTF.